The rows below give T cell receptor beta chains drawn from one sample of a study of Ad26.COV2.S vaccination and SARS-CoV-2 variants. Sequencing was performed with immunoSEQ multiplex PCR; in TCRdb, only in-frame clones are kept and a portion is missing. The table lists 350,000 to 450,000 clones, about 90% of them singletons, with under 2% in the top ten. Sequencing was performed on peripheral blood, taken in a trial of Ad26.COV2.S vaccine versus placebo. The receptors here all came from a person between 18 and 59 years old who received the Ad26.COV2.S COVID-19 vaccine or a placebo. Both conserved end residues are part of each CDR3. The D gene is left open where the match is weak. Some rows have no size entry. The others give once, few or many, or a class for an expanded clone.

-	TRBV12-3/TRBV12-4	-	TRBJ1-6	CASSLRGGSPLHF	TGTGCCAGCAGTTTAAGGGGGGGTTCACCCCTCCACTTT
-	TRBV6-2/TRBV6-3	once	TRBJ1-6	CASSPGQINSPLHF	TGTGCCAGCAGTCCGGGACAAATTAATTCACCCCTCCACTTT
-	TRBV7-2	-	TRBJ2-3	CASSQQGAEFPTSTDTQYF	TGTGCCAGCAGCCAGCAGGGAGCGGAATTCCCGACTAGCACAGATACGCAGTATTTT
-	TRBV5-1	-	TRBJ1-2	CASSLFLGWGYTF	TGCGCCAGCAGCTTGTTCTTAGGTTGGGGCTACACCTTC
TRBD1	TRBV6-2/TRBV6-3	-	TRBJ1-3	CASSYWPGTERSSGNTIYF	TGTGCCAGCAGTTACTGGCCGGGGACAGAACGTTCTTCTGGAAACACCATATATTTT
-	TRBV28	-	TRBJ1-3	CASSSHQTPSSGNTIYF	TGTGCCAGCAGTTCCCATCAGACACCGAGCTCTGGAAACACCATATATTTT
TRBD2	TRBV5-1	-	TRBJ2-3	CASSLARGTSGSDTQYF	TGCGCCAGCAGCTTGGCCAGGGGGACTAGCGGATCAGATACGCAGTATTTT
-	TRBV3-1/TRBV3-2	-	TRBJ1-2	CASSQGERDYGYTF	TGTGCCAGCAGCCAAGGGGAGAGGGACTATGGCTACACCTTC
TRBD1	TRBV6-1	-	TRBJ2-7	CASGEDRASSSYEQYF	TGTGCCAGCGGGGAAGACAGGGCATCAAGCTCCTACGAGCAGTACTTC
-	TRBV7-8	-	TRBJ2-7	CASSLGPGPKGYEQYF	TGTGCCAGCAGCTTAGGACCGGGACCAAAAGGCTACGAGCAGTACTTC
-	TRBV18	-	TRBJ2-2	CASSPRSGFLELFF	TGTGCCAGCTCACCACGTTCCGGGTTTTTGGAGCTGTTTTTT
TRBD1	TRBV11-2	-	TRBJ1-1	CASSFTGARGTEAFF	TGTGCCAGCAGCTTTACAGGGGCAAGGGGCACTGAAGCTTTCTTT
TRBD2	TRBV3-1/TRBV3-2	-	TRBJ2-1	CASSQDPSLAGPYNEQFF	TGTGCCAGCAGCCAAGATCCCTCACTAGCGGGGCCCTACAATGAGCAGTTCTTC
-	TRBV3-1/TRBV3-2	-	TRBJ2-7	CASSQVQGRNEQYF	TGTGCCAGCAGCCAAGTGCAGGGGCGGAACGAGCAGTACTTC
-	TRBV6-5	-	TRBJ1-1	CASSKRGFDTEAFF	TGTGCCAGCAGTAAGAGGGGGTTTGACACTGAAGCTTTCTTT
TRBD1	TRBV18	-	TRBJ1-4	CASSPGTALEKLFF	TGTGCCAGCTCCCCTGGGACAGCCCTCGAAAAACTGTTTTTT
TRBD1	TRBV7-9	once	TRBJ1-1	CASSLVRDRGAFF	TGTGCCAGCAGCTTAGTAAGGGACAGGGGAGCTTTCTTT
-	TRBV28	-	TRBJ1-3	CASSLFFLGTDGNTIYF	TGTGCCAGCAGTTTGTTTTTCCTCGGGACGGATGGAAACACCATATATTTT
-	TRBV28	-	TRBJ1-4	CASSFLPQDPGVTTNEKLFF	TGTGCCAGCAGTTTTCTGCCCCAGGACCCGGGGGTAACAACTAATGAAAAACTGTTTTTT
TRBD2	TRBV28	-	TRBJ2-3	CASSLWTGGLDTQYF	TGTGCCAGCAGTTTATGGACGGGGGGTTTGGATACGCAGTATTTT
-	TRBV19	-	TRBJ2-3	CASTSTGQRTDTQYF	TGTGCCAGTACCTCGACAGGACAACGCACAGATACGCAGTATTTT
-	TRBV4-1	few	TRBJ1-2	CASSQEGPHDYGYTF	TGCGCCAGCAGCCAAGAAGGGCCGCACGATTATGGCTACACCTTC
-	TRBV7-9	once	TRBJ2-3	CASSTFTDTQYF	TGTGCCAGCAGCACCTTCACAGATACGCAGTATTTT
-	TRBV28	-	TRBJ2-7	CASSFLEEQYF	TGTGCCAGCAGTTTTCTAGAGGAGCAGTACTTC
TRBD2	TRBV28	-	TRBJ2-1	CASSSSGLQFF	TGTGCCAGCAGTTCTAGCGGTCTCCAGTTCTTC
-	TRBV28	-	TRBJ1-1	CASSTGTGGTEAFF	TGTGCCAGCAGTACCGGGACGGGCGGCACTGAAGCTTTCTTT
TRBD1	TRBV6-6	-	TRBJ2-7	CASTARQGGFYEQYF	TGTGCCAGCACTGCGCGACAGGGCGGGTTCTACGAGCAGTACTTC
TRBD1	TRBV19	-	TRBJ1-2	CASRADRGLYYGYTF	TGCGCCAGTAGGGCGGACAGGGGGCTCTACTATGGCTACACCTTC
-	TRBV9	-	TRBJ1-4	CASSVGIIGRVEKLFF	TGTGCCAGCAGCGTTGGGATTATCGGTAGGGTTGAAAAACTGTTTTTT
-	TRBV5-4	-	TRBJ1-3	CASSTGTASSGNTIYF	TGTGCCAGCAGCACCGGGACGGCGAGCTCTGGAAACACCATATATTTT
-	TRBV10-3	once	TRBJ1-1	CAISVEQMNTEAFF	TGTGCCATCAGTGTAGAACAGATGAACACTGAAGCTTTCTTT
TRBD2	TRBV29-1	once	TRBJ2-3	CSVTGLAGTDTQYF	TGCAGCGTGACGGGACTAGCGGGCACAGATACGCAGTATTTT
TRBD2	TRBV6-2/TRBV6-3	-	TRBJ2-7	CASSETSHEQYF	TGTGCCAGCAGTGAGACTAGCCACGAGCAGTACTTC
TRBD1	TRBV12-3/TRBV12-4	-	TRBJ2-5	CASSLDRLRSQYF	TGTGCCAGCAGTTTGGACAGGCTTCGGTCCCAGTACTTC
TRBD2	TRBV10-3	few	TRBJ2-1	CAISDPSLAGGYNEQFF	TGTGCCATCAGTGACCCCTCACTAGCGGGGGGTTACAATGAGCAGTTCTTC
TRBD1	TRBV7-2	-	TRBJ1-1	CASSFRQGGTEAFF	TGTGCCAGCAGCTTTCGACAGGGTGGAACTGAAGCTTTCTTT
-	TRBV6-5	-	TRBJ1-3	CASSWGLTPGNTIYF	TGTGCCAGCAGTTGGGGACTTACCCCTGGAAACACCATATATTTT
-	TRBV6-1	-	TRBJ2-7	CASSEAPDSLAYEQYF	TGTGCCAGCAGTGAAGCCCCGGACTCCCTGGCCTACGAGCAGTACTTC
TRBD1	TRBV5-6	-	TRBJ1-2	CASSLPGQRYLNYGYTF	TGTGCCAGCAGCTTGCCGGGACAGAGATACTTAAACTATGGCTACACCTTC
-	TRBV7-8	-	TRBJ1-2	CASSPKDYYGYTF	TGTGCCAGCAGCCCCAAAGACTACTATGGCTACACCTTC
TRBD2	TRBV10-2	-	TRBJ2-1	CASSESPRLAGWNEQFF	TGCGCCAGCAGTGAGTCACCCCGCTTAGCGGGCTGGAATGAGCAGTTCTTC
-	TRBV7-9	-	TRBJ2-2	CASSLVWGSTGELFF	TGTGCCAGCAGCTTAGTCTGGGGTAGCACCGGGGAGCTGTTTTTT
-	TRBV6-5	-	TRBJ2-7	CASRAGMYEQYF	TGTGCCAGCAGGGCAGGAATGTACGAGCAGTACTTC
TRBD1	TRBV28	-	TRBJ1-1	CASSSSGTGRKNTEAFF	TGTGCCAGCAGCTCGTCGGGGACAGGGCGAAAGAACACTGAAGCTTTCTTT
-	TRBV24-1	-	TRBJ2-7	CATSESSGTPYEQYF	TGTGCCACCAGTGAGTCTTCAGGAACCCCCTACGAGCAGTACTTC
-	TRBV24-1	-	TRBJ2-3	CATSDSSSFRADTQYF	TGTGCCACCAGTGATTCTTCTAGTTTCCGCGCAGATACGCAGTATTTT
TRBD1	TRBV27	few	TRBJ1-2	CASSLDRGEGYTF	TGTGCCAGCAGTTTAGACAGGGGCGAGGGCTACACCTTC